Below, 12 T cell receptor beta chains from the same sample are listed, as sequenced in a study of cytomegalovirus exposure and HLA in healthy donors. The PCR employed 60 Vbeta primers together with 13 Jbeta primers. The data were produced by immunoSEQ multiplex PCR, yet TCRdb's version contains in-frame clones alone and is incomplete. The sample includes about 160,000 clones, roughly 73% of them seen just once. Sequencing input: PBMCs. These receptors were obtained from a woman under 40 in good health and CMV-seronegative.

This chain links TRBV19 with TRBJ2-7, with D maybe TRBD1 (5 bases). Germline V gene data show CDR1 as LNHDA and CDR2 as SQIVND (reference sequence). With 6 bases removed from V and 2 bases from J, the gap between germline ends came to 17 bases. This CDR3 region has 15 residues. The CDR3 reads CASRVTVGSPYEQYF. The CDR3 nucleotides are TGTGCCAGTAGAGTGACAGTCGGTAGTCCCTACGAGCAGTACTTC.

V and J are TRBV7-6 and TRBJ2-2; 7 bases line up with TRBD1. V was clipped by 6 bases and J by 5 bases; unmatched bases: 12. Per germline, CDR1 SGHVS and CDR2 FNYEAQ. The CDR3 is 16 amino acids. CDR3 loop: CASRPGGLIGTGELFF. CDR3 nucleotides: TGTGCCAGCAGGCCAGGGGGTTTGATTGGGACCGGGGAGCTGTTTTTT. Using reference TRBV7-6 and TRBJ2-2 for the parts outside the CDR3, the full variable domain is GAGVSQSPRYKVTKRGQDVALRCDPISGHVSLYWYRQALGQGPEFLTYFNYEAQQDKSGLPNDRFSAERPEGSISTLTIQRTEQRDSAMYRCASRPGGLIGTGELFFGEGSRLTVL.

J is TRBJ2-1 and V is TRBV7-3; D gene uncertain. With 8 bases removed from V and 5 bases from J, the gap between germline ends came to 13 bases. From germline, CDR1 is SGHTA and CDR2 FQGTGA. This CDR3 has 13 amino acids. DNA for the CDR3: TGTGCCAGCGGAACGGGTCCTAACAATGAGCAGTTCTTC. Amino acids: CASGTGPNNEQFF. Filled out from reference TRBV7-3 and TRBJ2-1, the complete variable domain reads GAGVSQTPSNKVTEKGKYVELRCDPISGHTALYWYRQSLGQGPEFLIYFQGTGAADDSGLPNDRFFAVRPEGSVSTLKIQRTERGDSAVYLCASGTGPNNEQFFGPGTRLTVL.

The gene calls are TRBV11-3 and TRBJ1-1; D is unclear. V dropped 1 base and J dropped 2 bases, with 5 bases sitting between them. This CDR3 is 13 amino acids long. Germline CDR1 and CDR2: SGHNT and YENEEA. The CDR3 nucleotides read TGTGCCAGCAGCTTAGCTAAAAACACTGAAGCTTTCTTT. It translates to CASSLAKNTEAFF.

This clone has more than one count but fewer than ten. V usage is TRBV18 and J usage is TRBJ2-7; 8 bases match TRBD1. The CDR3 extends over 13 amino acids. The V segment lost 3 bases and the J segment 6 bases; nucleotides outside the gene matches: 4. CDR1 is KGHSH, CDR2 LQKENI, per germline. The CDR3 region has the DNA TGTGCCAGCTCACCTGCAGGGGGCCTCGAGCAGTACTTC. The encoded protein is CASSPAGGLEQYF.

CDR3 in amino acids: CASAGRGVSNQPQHF. CDR3 nucleotides: TGTGCCAGCGCCGGGAGGGGCGTGAGCAATCAGCCCCAGCATTTT. The chain recombines TRBV2 with TRBJ1-5; a possible D gene is TRBD1 (5 bases). Germline values: CDR1 SNHLY, CDR2 FYNNEI. The CDR3 covers 15 residues. V was trimmed by 8 bases and J by 1 base, leaving 15 bases between them.

The chain carries TRBV7-2 and TRBJ2-3; D not certain. Trimming shortened V by 2 bases and J by 5 bases, and 8 bases separated the two germline ends. This CDR3 is 13 amino acids long. Germline CDR1 and CDR2: SGHTA and FQGNSA. CDR3 nucleotides: TGTGCCAGCAGCTTATCGTTTGTAGATACGCAGTATTTT. Translated: CASSLSFVDTQYF.

The rearrangement joins TRBV5-1 to TRBJ1-1; 10 nucleotides match TRBD1. The CDR3 runs 16 residues. Unmatched junction bases numbered 9, after V lost 3 bases and J lost 4 bases. Per germline, CDR1 SGHRS and CDR2 YFSETQ. The CDR3 DNA sequence: TGCGCCAGCAGCTCCAGAGGACAGGGGGGAGCCACTGAAGCTTTCTTT. It encodes CASSSRGQGGATEAFF.

CDR3 sequence reads: CASSKSRDRRGEQYF. The CDR3 DNA reads TGTGCCAGCTCCAAATCACGGGACAGGCGGGGTGAGCAGTACTTC. The chain uses TRBV18 and TRBJ2-7, with TRBD1 matching over 8 bases. The germline V gene encodes CDR1 KGHSH and CDR2 LQKENI. With 6 bases clipped from V and 7 bases from J, the junction kept 14 bases outside the gene matches. This CDR3 region has 15 residues.

The chain combines TRBV9 with TRBJ2-7; 9 bases fit TRBD1. CDR3 length equals 14 residues. The trim removed 4 bases at V and 2 bases at J, leaving 4 bases unmatched. The germline CDR1 and CDR2 sequences are SGDLS and YYNGEE. In nucleotides, the CDR3 is TGTGCCAGCAGCCTCCGGGACAGGGCCTACGAGCAGTACTTC. Translating it yields CASSLRDRAYEQYF.

The chain uses TRBV2 and TRBJ1-1; D not certain. The CDR3 loop spans 14 amino acids. The V end lost 2 bases, the J end lost 4 bases, and 11 bases lay between the germline ends. Germline CDR1 reads SNHLY; CDR2 reads FYNNEI. CDR3 bases: TGTGCCAGCAGTGAACCGCGGGTTGGCACTGAAGCTTTCTTT. This codes for CASSEPRVGTEAFF.

As for this clone: Here the CDR3 omits its conserved ending phenylalanine or tryptophan, so a read error is the likely source. The rearrangement uses TRBV2 and TRBJ1-5; TRBD1 agrees at 7 bases. In germline, CDR1 is SNHLY, CDR2 FYNNEI. The CDR3 has 15 amino acids. V shed 7 bases, J shed 0 bases, and the junction held 6 bases outside the gene matches. CDR3: CASTPDRDSNQPQHL. The CDR3, as DNA: TGTGCCAGCACTCCCGACAGGGATAGCAATCAGCCCCAGCATCTT.